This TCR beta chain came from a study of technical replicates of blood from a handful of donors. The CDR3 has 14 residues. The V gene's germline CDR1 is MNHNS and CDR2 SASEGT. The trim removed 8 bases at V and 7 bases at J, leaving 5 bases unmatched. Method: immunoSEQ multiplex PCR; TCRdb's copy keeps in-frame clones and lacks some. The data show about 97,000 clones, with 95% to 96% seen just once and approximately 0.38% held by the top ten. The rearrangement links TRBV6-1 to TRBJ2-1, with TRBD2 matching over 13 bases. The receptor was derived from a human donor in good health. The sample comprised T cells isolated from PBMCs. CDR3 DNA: TGTGCCAGCCCACGGGGACTAGCGGGGAATGAGCAGTTCTTC. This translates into CASPRGLAGNEQFF.